The TCR beta chain described here comes from a study of sequential checkpoint blockade in melanoma. The method was immunoSEQ multiplex PCR; TCRdb's version includes in-frame clones alone and lacks a portion of them. Of around 9,800 clones in the sample, 24% are singletons; the top ten hold around 16%. Indicated treatment: randomized to nivolumab then ipilimumab (arm A) or the reverse (arm B). The CDR3 is made up of 15 amino acids. Trimming took off 3 bases at V and 6 bases at J, with 18 bases between the two ends. Looked up from germline, CDR1 is SGDLS and CDR2 is YYNGEE. V usage is TRBV9 and J usage is TRBJ1-2; D ambiguous. This receptor was identified in a human donor with melanoma. Material: tumor tissue (inferred from file names), obtained from a patient given nivolumab and ipilimumab in sequence. In nucleotides, the CDR3 is TGTGCCAGCAGCGGCCTCGGCGGGGAAGTTGATGGCTACACCTTC. It encodes CASSGLGGEVDGYTF.